This T cell receptor (beta chain) originates from a study of T cell responses to AZD1222 COVID-19 vaccine. TCRdb's copy holds only in-frame clones and misses some; the assay was immunoSEQ multiplex PCR. Of around 140,000 clones listed, 65% to 90% were seen once; the top ten hold approximately 8%. The V end was cut by 1 base, the J end by 0 bases, with 13 bases between. The CDR3 is 18 residues long. CDR1 and CDR2 (germline): LGHNA, YNFKEQ. This chain links TRBV4-2 with TRBJ2-6; D tentatively reads TRBD1 or TRBD2 (5 bases each). The receptor was derived from an adult who received the MenACWY meningococcal vaccine as a control. The source was peripheral blood, collected 28 days after the second dose of the MenACWY control vaccine. The CDR3 region is CASSQVSVRGSGANVLTF. For the CDR3, the DNA is TGTGCCAGCAGCCAAGTGTCCGTGAGGGGCTCTGGGGCCAACGTCCTGACTTTC.